This T cell receptor (beta chain) stems from a study of tumor-infiltrating lymphocytes in primary liver carcinoma. For the study at large: Each sample had roughly 3.5 to 8 million productive TCRbeta reads regardless of tissue type.

Starting from 450 to 500 ng of total RNA, TCR beta cDNA was produced with a primer in the constant region. What produced the TCR beta libraries was three nested multiplex PCR rounds using slightly modified ARM-PCR. Via MiXCR, TCRdb re-called the multiplex PCR reads, giving one row per CDR3 protein. The table records 95,000 to 150,000 distinct CDR3 sequences, around two thirds of them present only once. With regard to this clonotype: Antigen specificity is unknown.

Co-extracted RNA and DNA came from roughly 20-30 mg of unsorted bulk tissue. Tumors were each sampled at five separate regions. Findings and caveats of the study: Only about 8-25% of top clones were detected in all five tumor regions.

This TCR derives from a woman aged 55 to 70 with primary liver carcinoma and hepatitis B virus infection. Sequencing was performed on liver tumor tissue from sampling region 1. Subset specified: tumor region T1, superior pole.

The CDR3 nucleotides read TGTGCCAGCAGCTTTCGTCCCGGTGTGGGGTACAATGAGCAGTTCTTC. It translates to CASSFRPGVGYNEQFF. The chain carries TRBV5-6 and TRBJ2-1; D remains unclear. V lost 2 bases, J lost 4 bases, and 16 bases lay in between. Germline V lookup: CDR1 SGHDT, CDR2 YYEEEE. This CDR3 has 16 residues.